This TCR beta chain was found in a study of blood T cell repertoires in COVID-19 (dated by TCRdb to 2019 to 2021). Study-level background: Collaborator samples came from the United States, Italy and Spain and covered acute and convalescent phases of COVID-19. Deeply sampled blood TCRbeta repertoires from subjects exposed to, actively infected with, or recovered from COVID-19 were included in the dataset. The prospective study material was composed of cDNA or gDNA derived from T cells, B-cell-depleted T cells, or PBMCs. Where available, HLA class I and class II types were obtained from metadata supplied by the sample provider rather than from assay-based typing. Nearly every sample came with metadata listing a de-identified subject ID, COVID-19 status, age in years and sex. The repertoires were released in a freely available public database meant as a resource for research on the immune response to SARS-CoV-2. The samples were drawn from two sources: the first 160 participants of the ongoing ImmuneRACE study, and over 950 subjects contributed by 6 global collaborators. What the research found in general, with its limitations: The quantity of clinical and demographic metadata differed by source and by participant and was supplied without curation.

In Seattle, one collaborating source enrolled patients while the infection was active and tracked those patients longitudinally over the course of disease. Collaborating institutions collected whole blood in K2EDTA tubes following their own protocols. Collaborator samples were shipped for TCRbeta analysis as frozen whole blood, isolated PBMCs, or DNA extracted from either sample type. For this clone: The antigen it recognizes is unknown. Within one base of it there is no much larger clone, and no base qualities were kept.

TCRbeta CDR3 regions were amplified from genomic DNA by means of the immunoSEQ Assay, a bias-controlled multiplex PCR. As for the authors' bioinformatics: Nucleated cell counts per sample were estimated from amplification of reference gene primers within the assay. To quantify the absolute abundance of each unique TCRbeta CDR3 rearrangement, sequence reads were collapsed and filtered. For each sample, productive Simpson clonality was calculated as the square root of Simpson's diversity index across productive rearrangements. TCRdb limited this immuneACCESS table to in-frame rearrangements with V and J called. A share of clones is missing; checked studies link under half to unresolved V genes, and the rest is unexplained. V and J calls and clone size are as listed in that table; D and trimming were resolved from the DNA. The sample data list around 180,000 clones, and about four fifths of these were observed just once. The biggest ten clones account for 12% of the sample.

Ends trimmed: V by 7 bases, J by 2 bases; bases unmatched to a gene: 5. Reading from cysteine to phenylalanine, the CDR3 counts 15 amino acids. Left in the record is the CDR3 DNA by itself, 45 bases read in frame from the first base. From a lookup of the germline V gene, CDR1 and CDR2 are SQVTM and ANQGSEA. This sequence uses TRBV29-1 and TRBJ2-3; TRBD2 agrees with 14 junctional bases. The receptor was derived from an elderly woman with COVID-19, enrolled during active disease. Sequences were obtained from peripheral blood. The CDR3 region: CSAGTSGGHTDTQYF. In nucleotides, the sequence is TGCAGCGCTGGGACTAGCGGGGGACACACAGATACGCAGTATTTT.